This TCR beta chain came from a study of cytomegalovirus exposure and HLA in healthy donors. The PCR was carried out with 60 Vbeta primers and 13 Jbeta primers. Only in-frame clones appear in the TCRdb table, and some are missing; sequencing was by immunoSEQ multiplex PCR. This sample has about 140,000 clones; roughly 74% occur once, and the top ten carry roughly 2.4%. Trimming stripped 3 bases from V and 8 bases from J, with 13 bases between. In germline, CDR1 is SGHAT, CDR2 FQNNGV. The CDR3 runs to 13 residues. Sequencing was carried out using PBMCs. The receptor comes from a woman aged 18-29 years in good health and CMV-seropositive. The rearrangement links TRBV11-2 to TRBJ1-2, with a weak D call TRBD1 (5 bases). CDR3 loop: CASSFGQGEGYTF. DNA for the CDR3: TGTGCCAGCAGCTTTGGGCAGGGTGAAGGCTACACCTTC.